The TCR beta chain described here comes from a study of blood T cell repertoires in COVID-19. Germline CDR1 is MGHRA and CDR2 is YSYEKL. Between the trimmed V and J ends, which lost 3 bases and 9 bases, there was a span of 18 bases. The CDR3 is made up of 14 amino acids. The recovered donors of Cohort 3 showed two negative PCRs, clearance, or symptom resolution. In the study's own analysis: Amplified reference gene primers provided the basis for estimating nucleated cell counts. Assay used: immunoSEQ multiplex PCR; TCRdb lists only in-frame clones, some missing. V, J and clone size are those of that table, while D and trimming were read from the DNA. The data contain over 350,000 clones, around 89% of them seen just once; the ten biggest clones take up approximately 1.2%.

Sample: PBMCs or T cells enriched from blood (not recorded which). The clonotype comes from a woman aged 18-29 years who had recovered from COVID-19. The chain joins TRBV4-1 to TRBJ2-7; TRBD2 is a possible D gene (5 bases). The CDR3 reads CASSQLMGQSGQYF. In nucleotides, the CDR3 is TGCGCCAGCAGCCAGCTTATGGGTCAAAGCGGGCAGTACTTC.